This TCR beta chain was recovered during a study of beta chain features in type 1 diabetes. Study-level points and caveats: All four CD4+ subsets from Type 1 diabetes patients carried moderately but significantly shorter TCRB CDR3s.

Trimming cost V 0 bases and J 3 bases, with 9 bases left between them. The CDR3 is made up of 15 amino acids. CDR1 and CDR2 (germline): SGHTA, FQGNSA. Every bit of the isolated RNA underwent reverse transcription, so sequencing read expressed TCRB transcripts. Sequencing was performed with immunoSEQ multiplex PCR; in TCRdb, only in-frame clones are kept and a portion is missing. Found here are some 330,000 clones, around 13% of them singletons; the top ten hold over 0.008%. Remarks on this clone: Its specificity is unknown.

The chain has TRBV7-2 and TRBJ2-1; D unclear. This receptor was identified in a woman aged 18-29 years with type 1 diabetes. The specimen sequenced was naive CD4+ T cells from blood. The CDR3 here is CASSLAPVSYNEQFF. CDR3 bases: TGTGCCAGCAGCTTAGCGCCGGTGAGCTACAATGAGCAGTTCTTC.